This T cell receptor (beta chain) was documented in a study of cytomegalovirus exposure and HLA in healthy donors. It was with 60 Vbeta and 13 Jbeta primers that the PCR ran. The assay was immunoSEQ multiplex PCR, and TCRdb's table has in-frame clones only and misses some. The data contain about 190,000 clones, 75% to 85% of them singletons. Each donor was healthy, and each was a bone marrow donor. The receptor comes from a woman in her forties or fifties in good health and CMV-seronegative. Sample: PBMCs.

CDR3 protein: CASSLKGQGSNQPQHF. The CDR3 nucleotides are TGTGCCAGCAGCTTAAAGGGACAGGGTAGCAATCAGCCCCAGCATTTT. This chain uses TRBV7-9 with TRBJ1-5; 9 positions agree with TRBD1. The CDR3 extends over 16 amino acids. The ends lost 2 bases at V and 0 bases at J; junction bases unmatched: 2. Germline V lookup: CDR1 SEHNR, CDR2 FQNEAQ (reference sequence). Full variable domain (missing parts from reference TRBV7-9 and TRBJ1-5): DTGVSQNPRHKITKRGQNVTFRCDPISEHNRLYWYRQTLGQGPEFLTYFQNEAQLEKSRLLSDRFSAERPKGSFSTLEIQRTEQGDSAMYLCASSLKGQGSNQPQHFGDGTRLSIL.